The next 14 T cell receptor beta chains were all read from a single sample in a study of T cells in women clearing cervical HPV infection. Generated by immunoSEQ multiplex PCR, the TCRdb table keeps only in-frame clones and is missing some. Its clone listing holds 25,000 to 35,000 clones. The sequencing input was blood buffy coat. The origin of the receptors is a woman aged 18 to 75 with a cervical HPV16 infection that either progressed to CIN3+ or cleared (not recorded which).

The CDR3 loop reads CSARDSRVDYEQYF. The CDR3 DNA, read in part, is TGCAGTGCTAGAGATTCCAGGGTCGACTACGAG. This chain links TRBV20-1 with TRBJ2-7, with D perhaps TRBD1 (5 bases). The read is 3 residues too short to cover the CDR3 end, so that end is filled in from the germline J gene. The CDR3 runs to 14 residues. The germline gives CDR1 DFQATT, CDR2 SNEGSKA (reference sequence). V lost 0 bases, J lost 3 bases, and 12 bases lay in between.

A note on this clone: The read ends 3 residues before the CDR3 terminus; that terminus is restored from the germline J gene. This sequence joins TRBV7-9 and TRBJ2-1; D may be TRBD1 (5 bases). Trimming pared 3 bases from V and 6 bases from J, leaving 6 bases between. There are 12 residues in the CDR3. Germline lookup yields CDR1 SEHNR and CDR2 FQNEAQ (reference sequence). The sequenced part of the CDR3 DNA is TGTGCCAGCAGCTTGACAGCCAATGAG. Protein product: CASSLTANE. The CDR3, in full, reads CASSLTANEQFF.

A remark on this clone: The read finishes 3 residues shy of the CDR3 end, and the germline J gene is used to complete it. This chain links TRBV5-1 with TRBJ2-1, with TRBD2 identical over 11 bases. The junction had 4 bases not matched to a gene; V was cut back by 4 bases and J by 4 bases. CDR1 and CDR2 (germline): SGHRS, YFSETQ. The CDR3 has 15 residues. The CDR3 is CASSKGTSGYNEQFF. The DNA read from the CDR3 is TGCGCCAGCAGCAAAGGGACTAGCGGATACAATGAG.

Worth noting for this clone: Sequencing ends 3 residues short of the CDR3 end; the germline J gene provides the rest. The chain is built from TRBV5-1 and TRBJ1-1; 7 nucleotides align to TRBD1. J lost 0 bases, V lost 3 bases, and 2 bases had no gene match. This CDR3 contains 14 residues. The germline V gene has CDR1 SGHRS and CDR2 YFSETQ. CDR3 sequence: CASSSGQLNTEAFF. CDR3 bases read: TGCGCCAGCAGCTCGGGACAGCTGAACACTGAA.

About this clone: The read ends 3 residues shy of where the CDR3 ends; the end is completed using the germline J gene. The rearrangement links TRBV2 to TRBJ1-1; weak D call: TRBD1 (6 bases). In germline, CDR1 is SNHLY, CDR2 FYNNEI. The V end was cut by 11 bases, the J end by 1 base, with 17 bases between. The CDR3 is 14 residues long. The CDR3 bases that were read are TGTGCCCGCGGGGGGGCGCAGCCGAACACTGAA. Its translation: CARGGAQPNTE. The whole CDR3 is CARGGAQPNTEAFF.

As for this clone: From the germline J gene comes the end of the CDR3, since the read stops 3 residues before it. J is TRBJ1-3 and V is TRBV6-1; maybe TRBD1 (5 bases). Trimming cost V 4 bases and J 2 bases, with 12 bases left between them. Germline-derived CDR1 and CDR2 are MNHNS and SASEGT. The CDR3 extends over 15 amino acids. The CDR3 here is CASSGGARAGNTIYF. The sequenced CDR3 bases are TGTGCCAGCAGTGGAGGGGCTCGGGCTGGAAACACC.

Concerning this clone: Read sequence stops 3 residues before the CDR3 end, and the germline J gene provides the missing end. V and J are TRBV19 and TRBJ2-1, with D possibly TRBD2 on 5 matching bases. Germline values: CDR1 LNHDA, CDR2 SQIVND (reference sequence). The CDR3 consists of 17 residues. V lost 0 bases and J 5 bases, leaving 17 bases between the germline ends. The CDR3 sequence is CASSIDPSRRVDNEQFF. Incomplete CDR3 DNA: TGTGCCAGTAGTATAGATCCGTCCCGGCGGGTAGACAATGAG.

On this clone itself: The sequence runs out 3 residues before the end of the CDR3; the remainder is reconstructed from the germline J gene. V and J are TRBV2 and TRBJ1-6; 7 bases fit TRBD1. The CDR3 length is 15 residues. V was pared by 7 bases and J by 7 bases, with 10 bases of the junction left unmatched. In germline, CDR1 is SNHLY, CDR2 FYNNEI. CDR3 residues: CASISSRQGNSPLHF. The CDR3 DNA, read in part, is TGTGCCAGCATCAGTTCCCGACAGGGAAATTCACCC.

Turning to this clone: The CDR3 end falls 3 residues outside the read, so it is completed with the germline J gene. V and J are TRBV19 and TRBJ1-5, with a weak D call TRBD1 (6 bases). This CDR3 has 12 amino acids. Trimming took off 4 bases at V and 8 bases at J, with 9 bases between the two ends. Germline values: CDR1 LNHDA, CDR2 SQIVND (reference sequence). The covered CDR3 bases are TGTGCCAGTAGTAGCAGGGACAAGCCC. Translation gives CASSSRDKP. The CDR3 reads in full as CASSSRDKPQHF.

A word on this clone: The read is 3 residues too short to cover the CDR3 end, so that end is filled in from the germline J gene. The chain has TRBV20-1 and TRBJ1-2; 7 bases fit TRBD1. The CDR3 sequence is 15 residues long. The J segment lost 2 bases and the V segment lost 0 bases, leaving 6 bases of the junction unmatched. The germline gives CDR1 DFQATT, CDR2 SNEGSKA (reference sequence). CDR3 protein: CSARDLDRANYGYTF. The sequenced part of the CDR3 DNA is TGCAGTGCTAGAGATCTTGACAGGGCCAACTATGGC.

The CDR3 bases that were read are TGTGCCAGCAGCCCCCCAACAGGGGATCCAGGTACG. It codes for CASSPPTGDPGT. The CDR3 reads in full as CASSPPTGDPGTQYF. The chain carries TRBV7-7 and TRBJ2-3, with TRBD1 matching over 7 bases. The read finishes 3 residues shy of the CDR3 end, and the germline J gene is used to complete it. The V gene's germline CDR1 is SSHAT and CDR2 FNYEAQ (reference sequence). This CDR3 comprises 15 residues. Losses at the gene ends were 5 bases for V and 8 bases for J; bases not matched to a gene: 13.

About this clone itself: The CDR3 end is not reached by the read, which stops 3 residues before it; the germline J gene fills it in. This sequence joins TRBV19 and TRBJ2-5; D gene uncertain. The CDR3 contains 13 residues. V gave up 6 bases and J gave up 2 bases, with 10 bases separating them. Per germline, CDR1 LNHDA and CDR2 SQIVND (reference sequence). CDR3 bases read: TGTGCCAGTAGCTCCGGGTCGCAAGAGACC. Translating it yields CASSSGSQET. The entire CDR3 protein reads CASSSGSQETQYF. Looking up the rest from reference TRBV19 and TRBJ2-5 gives the full variable domain: DGGITQSPKYLFRKEGQNVTLSCEQNLNHDAMYWYRQDPGQGLRLIYYSQIVNDFQKGDIAEGYSVSREKKESFPLTVTSAQKNPTAFYLCASSSGSQETQYFGPGTRLLVL.

As to this clone: The read falls 3 residues short of the CDR3 end, and the missing part is taken from the germline J gene. The chain has TRBV19 and TRBJ2-1; 7 nucleotides agree with TRBD1. CDR3 length: 15 amino acids. The junction had 3 bases not matched to a gene; V was cut back by 3 bases and J by 1 base. The V gene's germline CDR1 is LNHDA and CDR2 SQIVND (reference sequence). The part of the CDR3 DNA that was read is TGTGCCAGTAGTATCGAGGGGGCTTCCTACAATGAG. This codes for CASSIEGASYNE. The complete CDR3 reads CASSIEGASYNEQFF.

Turning to this clone: The DNA ends 3 residues before the CDR3 does, and the rest of the CDR3 is filled in from the germline J gene. The V call is TRBV5-5, the J call TRBJ1-2, with 9 bases matching TRBD1. Germline lookup yields CDR1 SGHKS and CDR2 YYEKEE (reference sequence). J was trimmed by 4 bases and V by 4 bases; bases with no gene match: 5. The CDR3 contains 14 residues. The sequenced CDR3 bases are TGTGCCAGCAGCCCGACAGGGGGGAGCTATGGC. Residues: CASSPTGGSYG. The full CDR3 sequence reads CASSPTGGSYGYTF.